The source of this T cell receptor beta chain is a study of blood T cell repertoires in COVID-19. Study-level information: The United States, Italy and Spain provided the acute and convalescent COVID-19 samples. Sources were T cells, B-cell-depleted T cells, or PBMCs; the material itself was cDNA or gDNA.

Authors' processing steps: How many nucleated cells were present was estimated from reference gene primer amplification. TCRdb's copy holds only in-frame clones and misses some; the assay was immunoSEQ multiplex PCR. The V and J calls and clone size come from that table; D and trimming were worked out from the DNA. The profile shows over 400,000 clones, 70% to 90% of them singletons. Germline V gene lookup returns CDR1 SGHRS and CDR2 YFSETQ. Trimming took 7 bases from V and 1 from J; bases not matched to a gene: 18. CDR3 length: 20 residues. The J gene is TRBJ2-2, the V gene TRBV5-1; 11 bases fit TRBD1. The source of this sequence is a human donor in a cohort sampled during active COVID-19. The sample comprised peripheral blood. For the CDR3, the DNA is TGCGCCAGCGGCCGTACCGGGACAGGGGGTTCCTTTAAGAACACCGGGGAGCTGTTTTTT. Encoded protein: CASGRTGTGGSFKNTGELFF.